The clone carrying this TCR beta chain was observed a few times. No antigen is known for it. One entry per CDR3 protein, called by TCRdb with MiXCR from the reads. The sample carries hundreds of thousands of distinct CDR3 sequences, around a third recorded once. There are 18 residues in the CDR3. Losses at the gene ends were 10 bases for V and 0 bases for J; bases not matched to a gene: 17. These data belong to a study of T cell repertoires in cytomegalovirus infection. This specimen consisted of cultured CD8+ T cells from PBMCs, obtained from culture after CMV antigen stimulation. The sequence derives from a human donor in good health (CMV status not recorded). Some clones in this sample may be carry-over from other donors' samples. The V call is TRBV12-3 or TRBV12-4, the J call TRBJ2-2, with 7 bases identical to TRBD2. CDR3 amino acids: CATLSSAGEHTNTGELFF. For the CDR3, the DNA is TGTGCCACCCTATCCTCCGCGGGGGAGCACACGAACACCGGGGAGCTGTTTTTT.